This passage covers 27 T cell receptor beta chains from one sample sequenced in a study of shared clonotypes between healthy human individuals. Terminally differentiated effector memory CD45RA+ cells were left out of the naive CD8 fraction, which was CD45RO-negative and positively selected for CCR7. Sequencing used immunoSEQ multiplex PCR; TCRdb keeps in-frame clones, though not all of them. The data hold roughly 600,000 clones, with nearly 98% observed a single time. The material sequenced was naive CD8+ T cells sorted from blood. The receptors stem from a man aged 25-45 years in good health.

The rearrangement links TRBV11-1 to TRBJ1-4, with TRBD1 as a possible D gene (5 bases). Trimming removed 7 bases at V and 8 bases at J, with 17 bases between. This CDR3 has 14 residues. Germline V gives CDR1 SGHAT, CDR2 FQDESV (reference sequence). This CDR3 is CASTSWDEDEKLFF. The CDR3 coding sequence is TGTGCCAGCACGTCCTGGGACGAGGACGAAAAACTGTTTTTT.

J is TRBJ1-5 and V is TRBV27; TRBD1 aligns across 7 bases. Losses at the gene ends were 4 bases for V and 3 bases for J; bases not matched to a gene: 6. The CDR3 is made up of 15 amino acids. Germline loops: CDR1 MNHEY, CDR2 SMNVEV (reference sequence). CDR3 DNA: TGTGCCAGCAGTTCCTACAGGGGCAACAATCAGCCCCAGCATTTT. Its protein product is CASSSYRGNNQPQHF.

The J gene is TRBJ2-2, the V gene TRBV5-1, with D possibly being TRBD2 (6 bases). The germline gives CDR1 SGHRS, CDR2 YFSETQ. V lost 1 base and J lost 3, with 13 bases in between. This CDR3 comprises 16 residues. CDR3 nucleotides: TGCGCCAGCAGCTTGTCGTGGGGGGAGCACACCGGGGAGCTGTTTTTT. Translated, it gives CASSLSWGEHTGELFF.

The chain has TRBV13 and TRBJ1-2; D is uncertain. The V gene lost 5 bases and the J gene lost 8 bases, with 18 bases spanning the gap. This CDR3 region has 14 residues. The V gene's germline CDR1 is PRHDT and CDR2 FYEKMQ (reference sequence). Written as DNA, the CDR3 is TGTGCCAGCAGCATTACGTTAGGGAGTGAAGGCTACACCTTC. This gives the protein CASSITLGSEGYTF.

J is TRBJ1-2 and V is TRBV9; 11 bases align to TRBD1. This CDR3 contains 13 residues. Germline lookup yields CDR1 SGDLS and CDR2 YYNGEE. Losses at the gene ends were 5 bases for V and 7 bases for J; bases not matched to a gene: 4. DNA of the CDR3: TGTGCCAGCAGTACCGGGACAGGGGGTGGCTACACCTTC. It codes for CASSTGTGGGYTF.

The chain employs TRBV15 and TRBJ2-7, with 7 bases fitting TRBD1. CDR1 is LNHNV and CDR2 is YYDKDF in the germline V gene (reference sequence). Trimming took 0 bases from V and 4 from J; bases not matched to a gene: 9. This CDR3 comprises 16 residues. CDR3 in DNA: TGTGCCACCAGCAGAGAGTCCCCGGGACAGATTTACGAGCAGTACTTC. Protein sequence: CATSRESPGQIYEQYF. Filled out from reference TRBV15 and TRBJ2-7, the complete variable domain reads DAMVIQNPRYQVTQFGKPVTLSCSQTLNHNVMYWYQQKSSQAPKLLFHYYDKDFNNEADTPDNFQSRRPNTSFCFLDIRSPGLGDTAMYLCATSRESPGQIYEQYFGPGTRLTVT.

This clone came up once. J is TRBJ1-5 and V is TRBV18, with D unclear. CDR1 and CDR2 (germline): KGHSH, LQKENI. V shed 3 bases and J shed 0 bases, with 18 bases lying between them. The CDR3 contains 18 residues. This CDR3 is CASSPYGRLSYSNQPQHF. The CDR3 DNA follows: TGTGCCAGCTCACCGTACGGGCGGTTAAGCTATAGCAATCAGCCCCAGCATTTT. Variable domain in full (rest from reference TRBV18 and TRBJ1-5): NAGVMQNPRHLVRRRGQEARLRCSPMKGHSHVYWYRQLPEEGLKFMVYLQKENIIDESGMPKERFSAEFPKEGPSILRIQQVVRGDSAAYFCASSPYGRLSYSNQPQHFGDGTRLSIL.

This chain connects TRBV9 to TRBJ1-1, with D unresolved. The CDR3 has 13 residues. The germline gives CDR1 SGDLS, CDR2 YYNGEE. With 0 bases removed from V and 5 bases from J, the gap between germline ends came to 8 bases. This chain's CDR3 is CASSVVDGTEAFF. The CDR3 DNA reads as TGTGCCAGCAGCGTAGTGGACGGAACTGAAGCTTTCTTT.

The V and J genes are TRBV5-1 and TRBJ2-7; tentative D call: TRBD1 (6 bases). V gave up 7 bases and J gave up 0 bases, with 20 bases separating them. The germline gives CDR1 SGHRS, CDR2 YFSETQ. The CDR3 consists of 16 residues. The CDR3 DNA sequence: TGCGCCAGCCGCAGAGGGGCGACAGGAGGCTCCTACGAGCAGTACTTC. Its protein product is CASRRGATGGSYEQYF. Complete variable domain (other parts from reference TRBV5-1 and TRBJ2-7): KAGVTQTPRYLIKTRGQQVTLSCSPISGHRSVSWYQQTPGQGLQFLFEYFSETQRNKGNFPGRFSGRQFSNSRSEMNVSTLELGDSALYLCASRRGATGGSYEQYFGPGTRLTVT.

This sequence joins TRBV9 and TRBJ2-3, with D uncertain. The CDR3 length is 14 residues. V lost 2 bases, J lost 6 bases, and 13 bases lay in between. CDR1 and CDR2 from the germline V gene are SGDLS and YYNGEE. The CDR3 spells CASSVRARADTQYF. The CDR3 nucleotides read TGTGCCAGCAGCGTTCGGGCTAGAGCGGATACGCAGTATTTT.

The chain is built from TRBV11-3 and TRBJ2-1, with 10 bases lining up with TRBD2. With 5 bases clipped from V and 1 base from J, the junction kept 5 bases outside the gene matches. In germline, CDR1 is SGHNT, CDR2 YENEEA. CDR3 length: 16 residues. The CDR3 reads CASSPRTSGSYNEQFF. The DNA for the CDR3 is TGTGCCAGCAGCCCCAGGACTAGCGGTTCCTACAATGAGCAGTTCTTC.

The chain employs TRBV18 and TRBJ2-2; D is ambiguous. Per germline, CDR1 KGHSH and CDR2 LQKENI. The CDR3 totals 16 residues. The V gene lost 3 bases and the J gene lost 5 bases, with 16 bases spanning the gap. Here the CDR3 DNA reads TGTGCCAGCTCACCCCCGATATGGGTGGTGACCGGGGAGCTGTTTTTT. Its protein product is CASSPPIWVVTGELFF.

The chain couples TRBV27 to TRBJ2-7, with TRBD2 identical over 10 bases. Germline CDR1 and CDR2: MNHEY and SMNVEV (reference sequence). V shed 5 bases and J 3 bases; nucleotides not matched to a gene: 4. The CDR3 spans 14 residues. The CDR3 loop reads CASSPLAGGYEQYF. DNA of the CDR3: TGTGCCAGCAGTCCTTTAGCGGGAGGCTACGAGCAGTACTTC.

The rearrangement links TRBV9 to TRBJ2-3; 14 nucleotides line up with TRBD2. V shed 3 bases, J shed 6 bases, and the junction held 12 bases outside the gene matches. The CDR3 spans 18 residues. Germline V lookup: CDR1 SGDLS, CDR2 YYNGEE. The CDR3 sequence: CASSAPGLAGVVGDTQYF. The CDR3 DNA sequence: TGTGCCAGCAGCGCTCCGGGACTAGCGGGAGTAGTCGGCGATACGCAGTATTTT. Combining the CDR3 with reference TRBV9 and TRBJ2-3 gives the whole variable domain DSGVTQTPKHLITATGQRVTLRCSPRSGDLSVYWYQQSLDQGLQFLIQYYNGEERAKGNILERFSAQQFPDLHSELNLSSLELGDSALYFCASSAPGLAGVVGDTQYFGPGTRLTVL.

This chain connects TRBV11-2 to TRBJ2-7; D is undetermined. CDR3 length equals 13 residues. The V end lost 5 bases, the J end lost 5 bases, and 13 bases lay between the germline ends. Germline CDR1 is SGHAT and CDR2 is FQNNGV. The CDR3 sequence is CASSNIVGHEQYF. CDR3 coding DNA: TGTGCCAGCAGCAACATCGTGGGCCACGAGCAGTACTTC.

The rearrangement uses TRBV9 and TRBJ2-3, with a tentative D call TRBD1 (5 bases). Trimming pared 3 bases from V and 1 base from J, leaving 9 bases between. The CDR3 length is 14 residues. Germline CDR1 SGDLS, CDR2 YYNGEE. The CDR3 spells CASSEGAGTDTQYF. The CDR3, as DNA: TGTGCCAGCAGCGAAGGGGCTGGCACAGATACGCAGTATTTT.

The CDR3 spells CATSRFGDRGPNEQFF. CDR3 in DNA: TGTGCCACCAGCCGGTTCGGGGACAGGGGGCCGAATGAGCAGTTCTTC. This chain joins TRBV15 and TRBJ2-1; TRBD1 aligns across 12 bases. Germline V gene data show CDR1 as LNHNV and CDR2 as YYDKDF (reference sequence). The CDR3 extends over 16 amino acids. The ends lost 5 bases at V and 7 bases at J; junction bases unmatched: 9.

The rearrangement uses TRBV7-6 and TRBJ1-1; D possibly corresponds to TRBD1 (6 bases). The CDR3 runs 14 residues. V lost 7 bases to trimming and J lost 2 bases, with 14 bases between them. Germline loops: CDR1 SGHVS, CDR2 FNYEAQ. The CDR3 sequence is CASMPTGGNTEAFF. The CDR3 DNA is TGTGCCAGCATGCCGACAGGTGGAAACACTGAAGCTTTCTTT.

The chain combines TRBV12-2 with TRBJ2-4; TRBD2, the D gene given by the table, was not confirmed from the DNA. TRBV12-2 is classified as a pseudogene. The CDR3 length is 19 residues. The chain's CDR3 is CASRLRWESVSLELNIQYF. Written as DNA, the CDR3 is TGTGCAAGTCGCTTAAGGTGGGAGTCCGTTTCGTTGGAGTTAAACATTCAGTACTTC.

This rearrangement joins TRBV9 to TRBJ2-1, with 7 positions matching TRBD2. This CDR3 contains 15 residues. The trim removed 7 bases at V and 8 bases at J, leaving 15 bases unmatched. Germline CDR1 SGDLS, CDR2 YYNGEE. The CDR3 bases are TGTGCCAGCGCTCAGAGCGGGAAATCTTTGGATGAGCAGTTCTTC. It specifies CASAQSGKSLDEQFF.

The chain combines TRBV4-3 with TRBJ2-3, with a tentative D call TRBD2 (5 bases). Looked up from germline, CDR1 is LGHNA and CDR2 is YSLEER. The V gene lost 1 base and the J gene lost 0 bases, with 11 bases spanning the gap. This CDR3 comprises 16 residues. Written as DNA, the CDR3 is TGCGCCAGCAGCCAAGGGTTCGGGATCAGCACAGATACGCAGTATTTT. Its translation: CASSQGFGISTDTQYF.

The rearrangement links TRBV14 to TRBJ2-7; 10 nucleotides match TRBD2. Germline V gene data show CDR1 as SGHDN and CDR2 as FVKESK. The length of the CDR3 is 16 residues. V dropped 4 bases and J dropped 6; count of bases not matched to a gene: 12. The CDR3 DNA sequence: TGTGCCAGCAGCCCCCTGGGGGCTAGCGGGAGTCGCGAGCAGTACTTC. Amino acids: CASSPLGASGSREQYF.

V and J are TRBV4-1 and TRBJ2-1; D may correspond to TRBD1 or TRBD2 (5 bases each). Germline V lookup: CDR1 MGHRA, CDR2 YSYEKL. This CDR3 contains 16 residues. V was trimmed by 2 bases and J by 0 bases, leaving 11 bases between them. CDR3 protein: CASSQRWGSSYNEQFF. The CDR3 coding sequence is TGCGCCAGCAGCCAAAGGTGGGGGAGCTCCTACAATGAGCAGTTCTTC.

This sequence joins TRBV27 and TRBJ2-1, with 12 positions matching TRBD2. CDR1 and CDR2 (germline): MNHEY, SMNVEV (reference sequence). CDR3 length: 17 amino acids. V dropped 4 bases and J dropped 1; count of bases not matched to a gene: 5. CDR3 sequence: CASSSRLAGVSYNEQFF. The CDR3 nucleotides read TGTGCCAGCAGTTCAAGACTAGCGGGAGTGTCCTACAATGAGCAGTTCTTC.

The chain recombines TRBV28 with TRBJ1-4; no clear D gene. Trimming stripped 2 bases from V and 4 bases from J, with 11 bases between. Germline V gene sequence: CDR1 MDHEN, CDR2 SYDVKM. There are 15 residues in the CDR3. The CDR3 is CASSLRVLFNEKLFF. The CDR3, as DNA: TGTGCCAGCAGTTTAAGGGTACTATTTAATGAAAAACTGTTTTTT.

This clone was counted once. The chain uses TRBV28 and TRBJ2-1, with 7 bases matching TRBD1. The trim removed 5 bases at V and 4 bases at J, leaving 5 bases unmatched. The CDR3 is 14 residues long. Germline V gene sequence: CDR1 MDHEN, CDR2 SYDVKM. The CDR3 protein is CASSPGTDYNEQFF. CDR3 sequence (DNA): TGTGCCAGCAGTCCTGGGACAGATTACAATGAGCAGTTCTTC.

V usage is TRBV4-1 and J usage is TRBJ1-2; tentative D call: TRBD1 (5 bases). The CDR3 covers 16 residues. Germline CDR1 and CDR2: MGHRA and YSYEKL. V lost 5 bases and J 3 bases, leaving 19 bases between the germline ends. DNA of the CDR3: TGCGCCAGCAGCGGAGCATCAGGGTCTAGGGACTATGGCTACACCTTC. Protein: CASSGASGSRDYGYTF.